Below are 21 T cell receptor beta chains sequenced from a single sample in a study of OX40 agonist ivuxolimab in advanced cancers. The method was immunoSEQ multiplex PCR; TCRdb's version includes in-frame clones alone and lacks a portion of them. This table holds tens of thousands of clones, 75% to 85% found once. Source: CD4+ or CD8+ T cells sorted from blood, taken in a trial of the OX40 agonist ivuxolimab. Receptor source: an adult with an advanced solid tumor such as melanoma, head and neck, liver or kidney cancer.

V and J are TRBV5-4 and TRBJ2-7; 7 bases are shared with TRBD2. The V segment lost 4 bases and the J segment 3 bases; nucleotides outside the gene matches: 7. In germline, CDR1 is SGHNT, CDR2 YYREEE (reference sequence). The CDR3 totals 14 residues. This CDR3 is CASSPGLVSYEQYF. CDR3 sequence (DNA): TGTGCCAGCAGCCCTGGACTAGTGAGCTACGAGCAGTACTTC.

This chain connects TRBV10-1 to TRBJ2-1; D possibly corresponds to TRBD2 (6 bases). The germline gives CDR1 WNHNN, CDR2 SYGVQD (reference sequence). CDR3 length equals 13 residues. V was shortened by 4 bases and J by 4 bases, with 8 bases between the two germline ends. The CDR3 spells CASSVGLYNEQFF. The CDR3 region has the DNA TGCGCCAGCAGTGTGGGACTGTACAATGAGCAGTTCTTC.

The gene calls are TRBV9 and TRBJ1-1; D unclear. V was trimmed by 0 bases and J by 10 bases, leaving 13 bases between them. The CDR3 sequence is 13 residues long. Germline values: CDR1 SGDLS, CDR2 YYNGEE. The CDR3: CASSVGEGRGAFF. DNA for the CDR3: TGTGCCAGCAGCGTAGGCGAGGGCCGAGGAGCTTTCTTT.

This chain joins TRBV5-4 and TRBJ1-1; 10 bases map to TRBD1. J lost 3 bases, V lost 5 bases, and 7 bases had no gene match. Germline CDR1 and CDR2: SGHNT and YYREEE (reference sequence). The CDR3 runs 15 residues. CDR3 amino acids: CASRPGQGLYTEAFF. The DNA for the CDR3 is TGTGCCAGCAGACCGGGACAGGGGTTATACACTGAAGCTTTCTTT. Complete variable domain (other parts from reference TRBV5-4 and TRBJ1-1): ETGVTQSPTHLIKTRGQQVTLRCSSQSGHNTVSWYQQALGQGPQFIFQYYREEENGRGNFPPRFSGLQFPNYSSELNVNALELDDSALYLCASRPGQGLYTEAFFGQGTRLTVV.

The chain recombines TRBV9 with TRBJ1-3; no clear D gene. Trimming shortened V by 3 bases and J by 0 bases, and 7 bases separated the two germline ends. Per the germline V gene, CDR1 is SGDLS and CDR2 is YYNGEE. CDR3 length: 14 amino acids. The CDR3 DNA reads TGTGCCAGCAGCGGGCTGTTCTCTGGAAACACCATATATTTT. Amino acids: CASSGLFSGNTIYF.

The chain has TRBV7-8 and TRBJ2-3; a possible D gene is TRBD1 (5 bases). The CDR3 sequence is 17 residues long. The germline V and J ends were trimmed by 1 base and 3 bases, with 17 bases remaining between them. Germline CDR1 is SGHVS and CDR2 is FQNEAQ. Here the CDR3 reads CASSLDVRAAGTDTQYF. CDR3 DNA: TGTGCCAGCAGCTTAGACGTCCGGGCCGCAGGGACAGATACGCAGTATTTT.

V usage is TRBV27 and J usage is TRBJ2-1; unclear D gene. V was clipped by 3 bases and J by 7 bases, with 4 bases between them. CDR1 is MNHEY and CDR2 is SMNVEV in the germline V gene (reference sequence). The CDR3 contains 11 residues. CDR3 sequence: CASSLWNEQFF. CDR3 DNA: TGTGCCAGCAGTTTGTGGAATGAGCAGTTCTTC.

The CDR3 reads CAISEWGTGASTDTQYF. The CDR3, as DNA: TGTGCCATCAGTGAGTGGGGGACAGGGGCTAGCACAGATACGCAGTATTTT. V is TRBV10-3 and J is TRBJ2-3; 10 bases fit TRBD1. The CDR3 runs 17 residues. CDR1 is ENHRY and CDR2 is SYGVKD in the germline V gene. V shed 1 base and J 0 bases; nucleotides not matched to a gene: 4.

The genes are TRBV7-2 and TRBJ2-4; 8 bases agree with TRBD1. Germline V gene sequence: CDR1 SGHTA, CDR2 FQGNSA. The junction had 9 bases not matched to a gene; V was cut back by 5 bases and J by 6 bases. The CDR3 runs 15 residues. CDR3 coding DNA: TGTGCCAGCAGCCCTCTACGGGACAGGCTAAACATTCAGTACTTC. Translating gives CASSPLRDRLNIQYF.

V is TRBV7-8 and J is TRBJ2-1, with D perhaps assigned TRBD1 or TRBD2 (5 bases each). V lost 7 bases and J lost 15, with 16 bases in between. Germline CDR1 SGHVS, CDR2 FQNEAQ. This CDR3 is 11 amino acids long. As DNA, the CDR3 is TGTGCCAGCACGGCTATAGGGGAGTGGTTCTTC. Translated: CASTAIGEWFF.

J is TRBJ2-7 and V is TRBV7-9, with TRBD1 matching over 7 bases. Germline V gives CDR1 SEHNR, CDR2 FQNEAQ (reference sequence). V was pared by 5 bases and J by 2 bases, with 6 bases of the junction left unmatched. This CDR3 spans 14 amino acids. This CDR3 is CASSPGQVTYEQYF. The CDR3 DNA reads as TGTGCCAGCAGCCCCGGACAGGTAACCTACGAGCAGTACTTC. The full variable domain, completed using reference TRBV7-9 and TRBJ2-7, is DTGVSQNPRHKITKRGQNVTFRCDPISEHNRLYWYRQTLGQGPEFLTYFQNEAQLEKSRLLSDRFSAERPKGSFSTLEIQRTEQGDSAMYLCASSPGQVTYEQYFGPGTRLTVT.

In its sample, this clone was seen a few times. CDR3: CASSRDSAYEQYF. For the CDR3, the DNA is TGTGCCAGCAGTCGGGACAGCGCCTACGAGCAGTACTTC. The chain is built from TRBV2 and TRBJ2-7, with 7 bases matching TRBD1. Trimming removed 5 bases from V and 2 bases from J; junction bases left unmatched: 3. The CDR3 consists of 13 residues. CDR1 and CDR2 (germline): SNHLY, FYNNEI. Supplemented by reference TRBV2 and TRBJ2-7, the full variable domain reads EPEVTQTPSHQVTQMGQEVILRCVPISNHLYFYWYRQILGQKVEFLVSFYNNEISEKSEIFDDQFSVERPDGSNFTLKIRSTKLEDSAMYFCASSRDSAYEQYFGPGTRLTVT.

The CDR3 nucleotides read TGTGCCAGCAGCCGGGGGACACCCCCAGAGGGCTACGAGCAGTACTTC. Its translation is CASSRGTPPEGYEQYF. The chain carries TRBV14 and TRBJ2-7; TRBD1 is a possible D gene (6 bases). This CDR3 has 16 residues. V was pared by 4 bases and J by 3 bases, with 19 bases between. Germline V gene data show CDR1 as SGHDN and CDR2 as FVKESK.

This chain connects TRBV7-8 to TRBJ1-1, with TRBD1 matching 7 bases. The CDR3 spans 15 residues. Per germline, CDR1 SGHVS and CDR2 FQNEAQ. The junction had 4 bases not matched to a gene; V was cut back by 2 bases and J by 1 base. CDR3 sequence (DNA): TGTGCCAGCAGCTTATTGTCAGGGGGGAACACTGAAGCTTTCTTT. Protein sequence: CASSLLSGGNTEAFF.

The rearrangement joins TRBV9 to TRBJ2-1; D gene uncertain. Germline CDR1 SGDLS, CDR2 YYNGEE. With 3 bases removed from V and 12 bases from J, the gap between germline ends came to 13 bases. The CDR3 length is 12 residues. CDR3 sequence: CASSASTGVQFF. The CDR3 DNA reads as TGTGCCAGCAGCGCCAGTACGGGTGTGCAGTTCTTC.

CDR3 sequence reads: CASSLADSYEQYF. The CDR3 coding sequence is TGTGCCAGCAGCTTAGCGGATTCCTACGAGCAGTACTTC. The chain is built from TRBV7-3 and TRBJ2-7; no definite D call. The CDR3 consists of 13 residues. Per germline, CDR1 SGHTA and CDR2 FQGTGA. V gave up 2 bases and J gave up 1 base, with 6 bases separating them.

This clone was seen only once. The CDR3, as DNA: TGCAGCCAAGGCAGGTTAGCGGGAGGAGGGTATGAGCAGTTCTTC. It is translated as CSQGRLAGGGYEQFF. The J gene is TRBJ2-1, the V gene TRBV29-1, with TRBD2 matching over 10 bases. The CDR3 has 15 amino acids. V shed 8 bases, J shed 8 bases, and the junction held 15 bases outside the gene matches. CDR1 and CDR2 (germline): SQVTM, ANQGSEA.

This chain joins TRBV5-5 and TRBJ2-2; 8 nucleotides match TRBD1. After removal of 5 bases from V and 5 bases from J, the junction contained 8 bases not matched to a gene. The CDR3 extends over 15 amino acids. The germline V gene has CDR1 SGHKS and CDR2 YYEKEE (reference sequence). The chain's CDR3 is CASSRDRISTGELFF. DNA for the CDR3: TGTGCCAGCAGTAGGGACAGGATCTCTACCGGGGAGCTGTTTTTT.

The chain uses TRBV28 and TRBJ1-2, with TRBD1 matching 7 bases. From germline, CDR1 is MDHEN and CDR2 SYDVKM. The J segment lost 2 bases and the V segment lost 7 bases, leaving 7 bases of the junction unmatched. This CDR3 has 14 amino acids. This chain's CDR3 is CASTRQGRNYGYTF. DNA for the CDR3: TGTGCCAGCACCAGACAGGGAAGAAACTATGGCTACACCTTC.

This clone appeared once. CDR3 in DNA: TGTGCCAGCAGCCTCGACAGGGGGCCCAATCAGCCCCAGCATTTT. Its translation: CASSLDRGPNQPQHF. The rearrangement joins TRBV5-4 to TRBJ1-5, with 10 bases fitting TRBD1. V shed 4 bases and J 3 bases; nucleotides not matched to a gene: 4. This CDR3 is built from 15 residues. CDR1 and CDR2 (germline): SGHNT, YYREEE (reference sequence).

The chain is built from TRBV19 and TRBJ1-5; D is ambiguous. Trimming removed 1 base from V and 6 bases from J, with 13 bases in between. Germline CDR1 LNHDA, CDR2 SQIVND (reference sequence). The CDR3 runs to 15 residues. Here the CDR3 reads CASSIGTFSGQPQHF. The CDR3 DNA sequence: TGTGCCAGTAGTATAGGCACTTTCTCGGGTCAGCCCCAGCATTTT.